Described below is a single T cell receptor beta chain sequence and its context. The data belong to a study of blood T cell repertoires in COVID-19. Overall study context: COVID-19 samples, acute and convalescent, were from the United States, Italy and Spain. PBMCs, B-cell-depleted T cells, or T cells provided the cDNA or gDNA that made up the material.

The authors' processing: Estimation of nucleated cell counts relied on the amplification of reference gene primers. TCRdb's copy holds only in-frame clones and misses some; the assay was immunoSEQ multiplex PCR. V and J calls and clone size are copied from that table; D and trimming were computed from the DNA. Among under 200,000 clones listed, 85% to 95% were seen once. In germline, CDR1 is MDHEN, CDR2 SYDVKM. CDR3 length equals 16 residues. Trimming took 4 bases from V and 4 from J; bases not matched to a gene: 10. Sequencing was done on a sample of peripheral blood. The receptor's source is a man aged 50-59 years with acute or convalescent COVID-19. V and J are TRBV28 and TRBJ2-5; 9 bases match TRBD2. The CDR3 protein is CASSSLAGAGGETQYF. The DNA of the CDR3 is TGTGCCAGCAGTTCATTAGCGGGAGCAGGGGGAGAGACCCAGTACTTC.